This T cell receptor beta chain was documented in a study of blood T cells in healthy people across ages. Background on the study: T cells yielded about one barcoded beta molecule per two cells through template switching. Findings of the study overall: Lack of knowledge of donor CMV status possibly confounded expanded clonotype changes.

The CDR3 is made up of 14 amino acids. From germline, CDR1 is SGHVS and CDR2 FQNEAQ. With 1 base removed from V and 15 bases from J, the gap between germline ends came to 19 bases. On this clonotype itself: The antigen is not known. A far larger clone is off by one base, so a read error is likely.

Every participating donor contributed roughly 9.6 milliliters of peripheral blood through a draw. Using a J-beta primer mix together with a sample-barcoded 5' primer, a second PCR was run for roughly 6 to 11 cycles. Every sample gave at least 2.5 million paired-end reads containing CDR3. TCRdb reanalysed the 5' RACE reads using MiXCR and keeps one entry per CDR3 protein. The sample lists roughly 1.9 million distinct CDR3 sequences, more than 35% occurring once. The sequencing input was blood. This receptor was obtained from a human donor in good health. V usage is TRBV7-8 and J usage is TRBJ2-4; D remains ambiguous. CDR3 DNA: TGTGCCAGCAGCTTAGGTGGCGTAGGGTACGAGCGGTACTTC. This codes for CASSLGGVGYERYF.